Below, one TCR beta chain is given with its context. These data belong to a study of blood T cell repertoires in COVID-19. Study-level background: Researchers got acute and convalescent COVID-19 samples from the United States, Italy and Spain. T cells, B-cell-depleted T cells, or PBMCs provided the cDNA or gDNA that served as material.

Original data processing: Estimation of nucleated cell counts relied on the amplification of reference gene primers. Assay: immunoSEQ multiplex PCR; the TCRdb copy retains only in-frame clones and omits some. V and J calls and clone size come straight from that table; D and trimming were deduced from the DNA. This table has under 30,000 clones, around 85% appearing once. The CDR3 runs to 15 residues. The V gene lost 1 base and the J gene lost 5 bases, with 9 bases spanning the gap. Germline assignment: CDR1 MNHNS and CDR2 SASEGT. Sample: peripheral blood. The TCR originated in a human donor with active COVID-19. The donor label of this sample is uncertain. The V and J genes are TRBV6-1 and TRBJ2-6; D ambiguous. The CDR3 loop is CASSEERSRANVLTF. The CDR3 bases are TGTGCCAGCAGTGAAGAACGGTCTCGGGCCAACGTCCTGACTTTC.